These 3 T cell receptor beta chains were sequenced from one sample in a study of shared clonotypes between healthy human individuals. Assay: immunoSEQ multiplex PCR; the TCRdb copy retains only in-frame clones and omits some. The sample includes almost 700,000 clones, under 95% of them seen just once. The naive CD8 subset, CD45RO-negative cells positively selected for CCR7, excluded terminally differentiated effector memory CD45RA+ cells. Sample: naive CD8+ T cells sorted from blood. The source is a man under 40 in good health.

The sample holds one count of this clone. The chain couples TRBV27 to TRBJ2-3; D is possibly TRBD2 (7 bases). The CDR3 loop spans 16 amino acids. CDR1 is MNHEY, CDR2 SMNVEV, per germline (reference sequence). V gave up 4 bases and J gave up 6 bases, with 20 bases separating them. CDR3 residues: CASSYRGALGADTQYF. The CDR3 region has the DNA TGTGCCAGCAGTTATCGGGGGGCTTTGGGAGCGGATACGCAGTATTTT.

Worth noting for this clone: At the DNA level, this CDR3 is encoded by other sequences in the same sample as well. V usage is TRBV4-3 and J usage is TRBJ2-7; D gene ambiguous. The germline gives CDR1 LGHNA, CDR2 YSLEER. The CDR3 is 13 amino acids. With 1 base removed from V and 2 bases from J, the gap between germline ends came to 6 bases. This CDR3 reads CASSQGLAYEQYF. In nucleotides, the CDR3 is TGCGCCAGCAGCCAAGGACTTGCCTACGAGCAGTACTTC.

The J gene is TRBJ1-5, the V gene TRBV6-1, with TRBD1 matching 8 bases. The germline gives CDR1 MNHNS, CDR2 SASEGT. CDR3 length equals 19 residues. Trimming cost V 2 bases and J 0 bases; bases outside gene matches: 12. This chain's CDR3 is CASSEWDRTILNSNQPQHF. The CDR3 DNA is TGTGCCAGCAGTGAATGGGACAGGACTATTCTAAATAGCAATCAGCCCCAGCATTTT.